This T cell receptor beta chain was sequenced in a study of blood T cell repertoires in COVID-19. Across the study: Sites in the United States, Italy and Spain provided acute and convalescent COVID-19 samples. PBMCs, B-cell-depleted T cells, or T cells provided the cDNA or gDNA that made up the material.

Under the authors' procedure: Estimated nucleated cell counts came from reference gene primer amplification. The protocol was immunoSEQ multiplex PCR, while the TCRdb copy is restricted to in-frame clones and leaves out a portion. V, J and clone size are those of that table, while D and trimming were read from the DNA. The sample includes fewer than 250,000 clones, around 92% seen only once; the top ten take roughly 1.2%. This clone was recorded once. The source is a man aged 30 to 39 with acute or convalescent COVID-19. Sequenced material: peripheral blood.

CDR3 bases: TGTGCCAGCAGCTTAACCCTAGCGGGATCCGGGGAGCTGTTTTTT. It translates to CASSLTLAGSGELFF. J is TRBJ2-2 and V is TRBV7-3, with 9 bases identical to TRBD2. J gave up 6 bases and V 0 bases, and 2 bases lay outside the gene matches. CDR1 SGHTA and CDR2 FQGTGA come from the germline V gene. The CDR3 consists of 15 residues.